A single sample is the source of the 10 T cell receptor beta chains below, sequenced in a study of response to subunit inactivated influenza vaccine. TCRdb ran MiXCR on the RT-PCR reads and lists one entry per CDR3 protein. The data show around 790,000 distinct CDR3 sequences, approximately 22% seen once. Source: PBMCs from blood, taken roughly 5 days after vaccination. Receptor source: a man aged 50 to 59 who received an inactivated influenza vaccine.

This clonotype was recorded many times. This sequence joins TRBV7-9 and TRBJ1-1; D is uncertain. V gave up 2 bases and J gave up 6 bases, with 10 bases separating them. CDR1 and CDR2 from the germline V gene are SEHNR and FQNEAQ (reference sequence). The CDR3 has 13 residues. CDR3 protein: CASSLSGTAEAFF. Written as DNA, the CDR3 is TGTGCCAGCAGCTTAAGCGGAACGGCTGAAGCTTTCTTT.

The genes are TRBV5-1 and TRBJ2-1; perhaps TRBD1 as D (5 bases). V dropped 4 bases and J dropped 8 bases, with 16 bases sitting between them. The CDR3 totals 14 residues. CDR1 is SGHRS, CDR2 YFSETQ, per germline. CDR3 region: CASSSRAPFDEQFF. The CDR3 DNA is TGCGCCAGCAGCAGCAGGGCCCCCTTCGATGAGCAGTTCTTC.

The V call is TRBV12-3 or TRBV12-4, the J call TRBJ1-5, with 8 nucleotides matching TRBD1. V gave up 5 bases and J gave up 1 base; unmatched junction bases: 4. There are 15 residues in the CDR3. The CDR3 here is CASSATGGSNQPQHF. CDR3 in DNA: TGTGCCAGCAGTGCTACAGGGGGGAGCAATCAGCCCCAGCATTTT.

This clonotype was counted a few times. V gene TRBV12-3 or TRBV12-4 combines with J gene TRBJ1-5; D possibly corresponds to TRBD1 (6 bases). CDR3 size: 14 residues. V dropped 2 bases and J dropped 8 bases, with 13 bases sitting between them. CDR3 coding DNA: TGTGCCAGCAGTTTACGGGACAATCTAGAGCCCCAGCATTTT. It translates to CASSLRDNLEPQHF.

V is TRBV5-1 and J is TRBJ2-1, with 7 bases matching TRBD2. The ends lost 0 bases at V and 6 bases at J; junction bases unmatched: 6. Germline loops: CDR1 SGHRS, CDR2 YFSETQ. This CDR3 has 15 residues. CDR3: CASSLAAGGSNEQFF. The DNA for the CDR3 is TGCGCCAGCAGCTTGGCGGCGGGCGGGAGCAATGAGCAGTTCTTC.

This clonotype was picked up a small number of times. The gene calls are TRBV20-1 and TRBJ1-2; perhaps TRBD1 as D (6 bases). Looked up from germline, CDR1 is DFQATT and CDR2 is SNEGSKA (reference sequence). There are 13 residues in the CDR3. V was cut by 5 bases and J by 1 base, with 11 bases left in between. In DNA, the CDR3 is TGCAGTGCTGTGGACAGTCATAACTATGGCTACACCTTC. Protein sequence: CSAVDSHNYGYTF.

The V call is TRBV5-1, the J call TRBJ1-2; no firm D call. Germline CDR1 and CDR2: SGHRS and YFSETQ. The CDR3 covers 15 residues. V was clipped by 0 bases and J by 4 bases, with 13 bases between them. CDR3 protein: CASSLEGQTPYGYTF. The CDR3 DNA reads as TGCGCCAGCAGCTTGGAAGGTCAGACCCCCTATGGCTACACCTTC.

There are many counts of this clonotype. The rearrangement links TRBV4-3 to TRBJ2-5; TRBD1 agrees at 7 bases. J was trimmed by 5 bases and V by 1 base; bases with no gene match: 7. The CDR3 consists of 15 residues. Germline V CDR1 and CDR2: LGHNA, YSLEER. CDR3 DNA: TGCGCCAGCAGCCAAGGGGCAGGGGGAGAGGAGACCCAGTACTTC. Its translation is CASSQGAGGEETQYF.

This clonotype was counted at least ten times. The rearrangement links TRBV9 to TRBJ2-1; 10 bases fit TRBD2. Germline CDR1 is SGDLS and CDR2 is YYNGEE. The CDR3 is 17 residues long. The V and J ends lost 0 bases and 6 bases, in that order; junction bases with no gene match: 9. Here the CDR3 reads CASSVVASGSWGNEQFF. The CDR3 DNA reads TGTGCCAGCAGCGTAGTCGCTAGCGGGAGCTGGGGCAATGAGCAGTTCTTC.

This chain links TRBV12-5 with TRBJ1-1; maybe TRBD1 (5 bases). Trimming pared 1 base from V and 4 bases from J, leaving 10 bases between. The CDR3 runs to 14 residues. CDR1 LGHNT and CDR2 FRNRAP come from the germline V gene. CDR3 loop: CASGLEAGGTEAFF. For the CDR3, the DNA is TGTGCTAGTGGTTTGGAAGCTGGGGGCACTGAAGCTTTCTTT.